The present T cell receptor beta chain was sequenced within a study of blood T cells in healthy people across ages. Across the study: Researchers report that template switching captured about one barcoded beta molecule per two T cells.

A word on this clonotype: Its antigen is not identified.

Study conclusions and caveats: Older age coincided with a roughly linear decline in TCR beta diversity per million T cells. Changes in expanded clonotypes were possibly confounded, as the CMV status of donors was unknown.

PCR was performed a second time for roughly 6 to 12 cycles using a sample-barcoded 5' primer and a J-beta primer mix. Every sample gave at least 2.5 million paired-end reads containing CDR3. Using its own MiXCR run on the 5' RACE reads, TCRdb lists one record per CDR3 protein. This sample yields about 680,000 distinct CDR3 sequences, of which roughly 50% are seen a single time; roughly a third belongs to the top ten. CDR1 is SGHRS and CDR2 is YFSETQ in the germline V gene. Between the trimmed V and J ends, which lost 1 base and 1 base, there was a span of 8 bases. The CDR3 runs 14 residues. This chain connects TRBV5-1 to TRBJ1-1; a weak D match, TRBD1 (5 bases). The receptor was isolated from a woman in her fifties or sixties in good health. The sample consisted of blood. The CDR3 bases are TGCGCCAGCAGCTTGAGGACATCGAACACTGAAGCTTTCTTT. Encoded protein: CASSLRTSNTEAFF. The full variable domain, with the rest looked up from reference TRBV5-1 and TRBJ1-1, is KAGVTQTPRYLIKTRGQQVTLSCSPISGHRSVSWYQQTPGQGLQFLFEYFSETQRNKGNFPGRFSGRQFSNSRSEMNVSTLELGDSALYLCASSLRTSNTEAFFGQGTRLTVV.